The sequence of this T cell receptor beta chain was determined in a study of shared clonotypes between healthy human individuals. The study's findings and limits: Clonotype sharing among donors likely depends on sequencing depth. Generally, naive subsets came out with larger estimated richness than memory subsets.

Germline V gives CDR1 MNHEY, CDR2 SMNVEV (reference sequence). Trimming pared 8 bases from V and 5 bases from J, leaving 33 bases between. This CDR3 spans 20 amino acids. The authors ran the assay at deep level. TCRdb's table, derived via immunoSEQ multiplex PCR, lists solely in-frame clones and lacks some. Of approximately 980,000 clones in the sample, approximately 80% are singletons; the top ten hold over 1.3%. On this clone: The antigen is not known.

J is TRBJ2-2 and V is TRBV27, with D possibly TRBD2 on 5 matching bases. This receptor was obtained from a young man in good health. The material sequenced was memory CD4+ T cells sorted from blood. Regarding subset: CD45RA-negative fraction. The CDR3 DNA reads TGTGCCAGCGGGGAGTTCTTTACCTTTGACATGAACATCAGGACCGGGGAGCTGTTTTTT. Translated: CASGEFFTFDMNIRTGELFF.